The next 30 T cell receptor beta chains were all read from a single sample in a study of shared clonotypes between healthy human individuals. Assay used: immunoSEQ multiplex PCR; TCRdb lists only in-frame clones, some missing. The repertoire consists of 950,000 to 1,300,000 clones, with about 80% occurring once and the leading ten covering 1.4%. Specimen: memory CD4+ T cells sorted from blood. Described subset: CD45RA-negative fraction. The receptors shown here come from a man between 18 and 29 years old in good health.

This sequence joins TRBV28 and TRBJ1-6, with a tentative D call TRBD1 (6 bases). Trimming left V 2 bases short and J 7 bases short, with 9 bases between. The length of the CDR3 is 14 residues. Germline CDR1 reads MDHEN; CDR2 reads SYDVKM. The CDR3 nucleotides are TGTGCCAGCAGTTTAAGGGGGGGAAATTCACCCCTCCACTTT. Its translation: CASSLRGGNSPLHF.

The chain uses TRBV9 and TRBJ1-1; perhaps TRBD1 as D (6 bases). This CDR3 is built from 15 residues. Germline assignment: CDR1 SGDLS and CDR2 YYNGEE. Trimming took 0 bases from V and 0 from J, leaving 9 bases between them. CDR3 in DNA: TGTGCCAGCAGCGTAGAGGACAGAATGAACACTGAAGCTTTCTTT. It is translated as CASSVEDRMNTEAFF.

This clone was found many times. V is TRBV11-2 and J is TRBJ1-2; TRBD1 is a possible D gene (6 bases). Trimming cost V 5 bases and J 7 bases, with 20 bases left between them. The germline CDR1 and CDR2 sequences are SGHAT and FQNNGV. This CDR3 region has 15 residues. The CDR3 sequence: CASSRGATGSSGYTF. In DNA form, the CDR3 reads TGTGCCAGCAGCAGGGGGGCCACAGGTTCGTCTGGCTACACCTTC.

The genes are TRBV6-5 and TRBJ2-1; 12 nucleotides agree with TRBD2. With 4 bases clipped from V and 7 bases from J, the junction kept 5 bases outside the gene matches. CDR1 and CDR2 from the germline V gene are MNHEY and SVGAGI. This CDR3 spans 15 amino acids. The CDR3 is CASSSLAGGLNEQFF. The CDR3 nucleotides are TGTGCCAGCAGTTCCCTAGCGGGGGGGCTAAATGAGCAGTTCTTC.

This sequence joins TRBV6-5 and TRBJ1-2, with D possibly matching TRBD1 (5 bases). Per germline, CDR1 MNHEY and CDR2 SVGAGI. This CDR3 is built from 12 residues. The CDR3 sequence is CLVWGSNYGYTF. The CDR3 DNA follows: TGTCTTGTTTGGGGCTCTAACTATGGCTACACCTTC.

This chain links TRBV7-9 with TRBJ2-2; D may correspond to TRBD1 or TRBD2 (5 bases each). CDR1 SEHNR and CDR2 FQNEAQ come from the germline V gene (reference sequence). The CDR3 has 14 amino acids. Trimming removed 5 bases at V and 4 bases at J, with 11 bases between. CDR3 in DNA: TGTGCCAGCAGCCGAGAGGGGACCACCGGGGAGCTGTTTTTT. Translating gives CASSREGTTGELFF.

DNA for the CDR3: TGTGCCTGGAATGTACTCTGGGGGTTCGACTATGGCTACACCTTC. The encoded protein is CAWNVLWGFDYGYTF. The chain employs TRBV30 and TRBJ1-2; a weak D match, TRBD1 (5 bases). Looked up from germline, CDR1 is GTSNPN and CDR2 is SVGIG (reference sequence). The CDR3 loop spans 15 amino acids. With 4 bases removed from V and 3 bases from J, the gap between germline ends came to 18 bases.

The chain uses TRBV4-1 and TRBJ2-1, with TRBD2 matching over 8 bases. V lost 7 bases to trimming and J lost 8 bases; unmatched junction nucleotides: 19. The germline CDR1 and CDR2 sequences are MGHRA and YSYEKL. This CDR3 contains 17 residues. The CDR3 is CASTNGGSGGLGDEQFF. The CDR3 nucleotides are TGCGCCAGCACTAACGGGGGGAGCGGGGGCCTGGGGGATGAGCAGTTCTTC.

The rearrangement links TRBV5-1 to TRBJ1-4; possible D gene TRBD1, 5 bases. Germline CDR1 is SGHRS and CDR2 is YFSETQ. The V end lost 1 base, the J end lost 2 bases, and 9 bases lay between the germline ends. The CDR3 contains 15 residues. This CDR3 reads CASSLNGATNEKLFF. CDR3 sequence (DNA): TGCGCCAGCAGCTTGAACGGGGCGACTAATGAAAAACTGTTTTTT.

V gene TRBV11-2 combines with J gene TRBJ1-5; D is ambiguous. This CDR3 is 13 amino acids long. V was pared by 5 bases and J by 9 bases, with 14 bases between. Germline loops: CDR1 SGHAT, CDR2 FQNNGV. CDR3 region: CASSRGPLGPQHF. The CDR3 DNA reads as TGTGCCAGCAGCCGCGGGCCTCTTGGGCCCCAGCATTTT.

The rearrangement uses TRBV2 and TRBJ1-4; D perhaps matches TRBD1 (5 bases). CDR3 length: 15 amino acids. Germline V gene data show CDR1 as SNHLY and CDR2 as FYNNEI. The V gene lost 9 bases and the J gene lost 3 bases, with 17 bases spanning the gap. The CDR3 is CARLTGTGPNEKLFF. The CDR3 DNA is TGTGCCAGACTGACTGGGACGGGCCCTAATGAAAAACTGTTTTTT. Full variable domain (rest looked up from reference TRBV2 and TRBJ1-4): EPEVTQTPSHQVTQMGQEVILRCVPISNHLYFYWYRQILGQKVEFLVSFYNNEISEKSEIFDDQFSVERPDGSNFTLKIRSTKLEDSAMYFCARLTGTGPNEKLFFGSGTQLSVL.

The rearrangement links TRBV11-2 to TRBJ1-2; 7 bases are shared with TRBD1. The CDR3 runs to 13 residues. Losses at the gene ends were 5 bases for V and 3 bases for J; bases not matched to a gene: 3. Germline V gene sequence: CDR1 SGHAT, CDR2 FQNNGV. CDR3 sequence (DNA): TGTGCCAGCAGCCCAACAGGGGACTATGGCTACACCTTC. It codes for CASSPTGDYGYTF.

V usage is TRBV5-1 and J usage is TRBJ1-1, with D uncertain. V lost 2 bases, J lost 0 bases, and 8 bases lay in between. The CDR3 spans 14 residues. Germline V gene sequence: CDR1 SGHRS, CDR2 YFSETQ. In nucleotides, the CDR3 is TGCGCCAGCAGCTTCGGCAGCATGAACACTGAAGCTTTCTTT. As protein: CASSFGSMNTEAFF.

The chain couples TRBV10-1 to TRBJ2-3, with D possibly being TRBD2 (6 bases). The V gene lost 4 bases and the J gene lost 4 bases, with 12 bases spanning the gap. This CDR3 spans 14 amino acids. Looked up from germline, CDR1 is WNHNN and CDR2 is SYGVQD (reference sequence). The CDR3, as DNA: TGCGCCAGCAGTGGGGGACTGGCCCCAGATACGCAGTATTTT. Its protein product is CASSGGLAPDTQYF.

The J gene is TRBJ2-7, the V gene TRBV5-8; 8 positions agree with TRBD1. Trimming removed 5 bases from V and 1 base from J; junction bases left unmatched: 5. Germline V gene sequence: CDR1 SGHTS, CDR2 YDEGEE. This CDR3 spans 14 amino acids. CDR3 sequence (DNA): TGTGCCAGCAGGCGGACAGGGAGGTCCTACGAGCAGTACTTC. Translation gives CASRRTGRSYEQYF.

The chain recombines TRBV30 with TRBJ1-2; D unresolved. The CDR3 extends over 13 amino acids. The ends were cut back, 1 base at V and 2 bases at J, with 8 bases in the middle. In germline, CDR1 is GTSNPN, CDR2 SVGIG (reference sequence). The CDR3 DNA is TGTGCCTGGAGTGCACCCCCCAACTATGGCTACACCTTC. Translating gives CAWSAPPNYGYTF.

The chain links TRBV28 to TRBJ1-2, with D unclear. The V and J ends lost 3 bases and 8 bases respectively, with 13 bases between them. The CDR3 is 13 amino acids. Looked up from germline, CDR1 is MDHEN and CDR2 is SYDVKM. The CDR3, as DNA: TGTGCCAGCAGTTTCAGTGGGGTTGGGGGCTACACCTTC. Protein product: CASSFSGVGGYTF.

The chain recombines TRBV6-6 with TRBJ2-5, with D possibly called TRBD1 or TRBD2 (5 bases each). Germline CDR1 MNHNY, CDR2 SVGAGI (reference sequence). The CDR3 extends over 12 amino acids. V was cut by 10 bases and J by 7 bases, with 16 bases left in between. CDR3 DNA: TGTGCCACCCGGGACGGGTCGGGGACCCAGTACTTC. This gives the protein CATRDGSGTQYF.

J is TRBJ1-3 and V is TRBV9; D is possibly TRBD1 (5 bases). The V end lost 0 bases, the J end lost 0 bases, and 22 bases lay between the germline ends. This CDR3 region has 20 residues. Germline loops: CDR1 SGDLS, CDR2 YYNGEE. The CDR3 sequence is CASSVATESTGRSSGNTIYF. The CDR3 DNA sequence: TGTGCCAGCAGCGTAGCTACGGAGAGTACGGGACGGAGCTCTGGAAACACCATATATTTT.

V gene TRBV6-6 combines with J gene TRBJ2-7, with TRBD2 as a possible D gene (5 bases). This CDR3 is 14 amino acids long. Germline loops: CDR1 MNHNY, CDR2 SVGAGI (reference sequence). Trimming removed 8 bases from V and 6 bases from J, with 20 bases in between. The CDR3 DNA reads as TGTGCCAGCCAAGTGGCTGGGAGTACCCGCGAGCAGTACTTC. This gives the protein CASQVAGSTREQYF.

CDR3 nucleotides: TGTGCCAGCAGCTCAAACGGCGGGGAGCTGTTTTTT. This encodes CASSSNGGELFF. The chain combines TRBV7-3 with TRBJ2-2; no definite D call. CDR1 is SGHTA and CDR2 is FQGTGA in the germline V gene. The CDR3 is 12 amino acids. V gave up 4 bases and J gave up 7 bases, with 7 bases separating them.

This chain links TRBV2 with TRBJ2-7, with D hard to call. V lost 1 base, J lost 5 bases, and 15 bases lay in between. The CDR3 is 15 amino acids. Germline values: CDR1 SNHLY, CDR2 FYNNEI. The CDR3 DNA follows: TGTGCCAGCAGTGAAGGGAGACCACTCTCAAACGAGCAGTACTTC. Residues: CASSEGRPLSNEQYF. The entire variable domain, with the rest obtained from reference TRBV2 and TRBJ2-7, is as follows: EPEVTQTPSHQVTQMGQEVILRCVPISNHLYFYWYRQILGQKVEFLVSFYNNEISEKSEIFDDQFSVERPDGSNFTLKIRSTKLEDSAMYFCASSEGRPLSNEQYFGPGTRLTVT.

V and J are TRBV30 and TRBJ1-4; D remains ambiguous. The length of the CDR3 is 12 residues. Germline-derived CDR1 and CDR2 are GTSNPN and SVGIG (reference sequence). Trimming stripped 7 bases from V and 5 bases from J, with 11 bases between. The CDR3 coding sequence is TGTGCCTTACGACGGTTGAATGAAAAACTGTTTTTT. Translating gives CALRRLNEKLFF.

CDR3 DNA sequence: TGTGCCAGCAGCTTAAAAGCGGGGAACAATGAGCAGTTCTTC. It translates to CASSLKAGNNEQFF. V is TRBV7-6 and J is TRBJ2-1; 7 bases line up with TRBD2. Germline assignment: CDR1 SGHVS and CDR2 FNYEAQ. Trimming removed 2 bases from V and 5 bases from J; junction bases left unmatched: 3. The CDR3 has 14 residues. The full variable domain, its missing parts supplied by reference TRBV7-6 and TRBJ2-1, is GAGVSQSPRYKVTKRGQDVALRCDPISGHVSLYWYRQALGQGPEFLTYFNYEAQQDKSGLPNDRFSAERPEGSISTLTIQRTEQRDSAMYRCASSLKAGNNEQFFGPGTRLTVL.

The V call is TRBV10-3, the J call TRBJ2-3; possibly TRBD1 for D (5 bases). This CDR3 is built from 11 residues. Per the germline V gene, CDR1 is ENHRY and CDR2 is SYGVKD. Trimming pared 10 bases from V and 4 bases from J, leaving 9 bases between. The CDR3 nucleotides are TGTGCCACCCAGGGCTCAGATACGCAGTATTTT. As protein: CATQGSDTQYF.

The chain joins TRBV7-9 to TRBJ1-1; D is ambiguous. Per the germline V gene, CDR1 is SEHNR and CDR2 is FQNEAQ (reference sequence). The CDR3 length is 13 residues. V gave up 2 bases and J gave up 2 bases, with 6 bases separating them. The CDR3 reads CASSLQHNTEAFF. Written as DNA, the CDR3 is TGTGCCAGCAGCTTACAGCATAACACTGAAGCTTTCTTT.

Note on this clone: At the DNA level, this CDR3 is encoded by other sequences in the same sample as well. This chain joins TRBV7-2 and TRBJ2-7; 8 bases line up with TRBD2. V lost 5 bases to trimming and J lost 0 bases; unmatched junction nucleotides: 3. This CDR3 comprises 14 residues. Germline lookup yields CDR1 SGHTA and CDR2 FQGNSA. CDR3 residues: CASSPGLASYEQYF. The DNA of the CDR3 is TGTGCCAGCAGCCCAGGACTAGCCTCCTACGAGCAGTACTTC.

This chain joins TRBV14 and TRBJ1-2, with no clear D. The germline V gene encodes CDR1 SGHDN and CDR2 FVKESK. CDR3 length: 13 residues. V was clipped by 0 bases and J by 5 bases, with 7 bases between them. The CDR3 bases are TGTGCCAGCAGCCAAGATTCGGGATATGGCTACACCTTC. Translating gives CASSQDSGYGYTF.

This clone was seen a handful of times. V gene TRBV28 combines with J gene TRBJ1-2, with D possibly being TRBD1 (5 bases). Germline V gives CDR1 MDHEN, CDR2 SYDVKM. V dropped 6 bases and J dropped 5 bases, with 16 bases sitting between them. This CDR3 is 14 amino acids long. The CDR3 sequence is CASSPGQGWYGYTF. The CDR3 DNA reads as TGTGCCAGCAGCCCCGGCCAGGGTTGGTATGGCTACACCTTC.

CDR3 amino acids: CAIKGTSSVGEQFF. The CDR3 region has the DNA TGTGCCATCAAGGGGACTAGCAGTGTTGGTGAGCAGTTCTTC. V usage is TRBV10-3 and J usage is TRBJ2-1; 9 bases align to TRBD2. Germline V gene data show CDR1 as ENHRY and CDR2 as SYGVKD. The CDR3 extends over 14 amino acids. Losses at the gene ends were 7 bases for V and 9 bases for J; bases not matched to a gene: 10.